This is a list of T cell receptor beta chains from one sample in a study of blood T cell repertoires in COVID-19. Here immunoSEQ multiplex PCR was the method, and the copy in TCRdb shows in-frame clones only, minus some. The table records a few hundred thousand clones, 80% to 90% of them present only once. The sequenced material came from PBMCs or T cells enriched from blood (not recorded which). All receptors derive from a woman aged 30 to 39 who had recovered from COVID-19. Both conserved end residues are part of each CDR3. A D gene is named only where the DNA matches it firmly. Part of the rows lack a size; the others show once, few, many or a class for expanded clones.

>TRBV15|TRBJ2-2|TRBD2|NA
CATSRDPAGGFTGELFF
TGTGCCACCAGCAGAGATCCGGCGGGAGGGTTCACCGGGGAGCTGTTTTTT
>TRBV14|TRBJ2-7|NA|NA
CASSPSGGGRTTSYEQYF
TGTGCCAGCAGCCCGTCTGGGGGAGGACGGACCACCTCCTACGAGCAGTACTTC
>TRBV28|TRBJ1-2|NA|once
CASSKTGGGYTF
TGTGCCAGCAGTAAGACAGGAGGTGGCTACACCTTC
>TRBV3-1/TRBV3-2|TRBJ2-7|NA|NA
CASSPGRRAEQYF
TGTGCCAGCAGCCCCGGACGGCGGGCCGAGCAGTACTTC
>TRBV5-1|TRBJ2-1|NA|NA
CASSLVEGNEQFF
TGCGCCAGCAGCTTGGTTGAGGGCAATGAGCAGTTCTTC
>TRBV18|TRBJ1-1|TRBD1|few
CATSRDSKNTEAFF
TGTGCCACCTCTCGGGACAGTAAGAACACTGAAGCTTTCTTT
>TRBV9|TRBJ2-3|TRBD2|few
CASSVGTSGTDTQYF
TGTGCCAGCAGCGTAGGGACTAGCGGGACAGATACGCAGTATTTT
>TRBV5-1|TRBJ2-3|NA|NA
CASSWPTNDSPSATQYF
TGCGCCAGCAGCTGGCCGACTAACGATTCGCCTTCTGCTACGCAGTATTTT
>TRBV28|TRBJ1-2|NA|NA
CASSRQRPYGYTF
TGTGCCAGCAGCAGGCAAAGACCGTATGGCTACACCTTC
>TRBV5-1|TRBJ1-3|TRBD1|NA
CASSLTGVGRNTIYF
TGCGCCAGCAGCTTGACAGGGGTAGGGAGAAACACCATATATTTT
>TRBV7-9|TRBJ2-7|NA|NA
CASSSAWTNEQYF
TGTGCCAGCAGCTCGGCTTGGACAAATGAGCAGTACTTC
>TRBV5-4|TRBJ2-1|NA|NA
CASSLDSLSYNEQFF
TGTGCCAGCAGCTTGGACTCTCTATCCTACAATGAGCAGTTCTTC
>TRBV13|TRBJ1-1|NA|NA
CASSFDRLMNTEAFF
TGTGCCAGCAGCTTCGACAGGTTGATGAACACTGAAGCTTTCTTT
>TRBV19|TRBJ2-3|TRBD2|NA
CASSIGGGDRDTQYF
TGTGCCAGTAGTATTGGGGGGGGAGACCGTGATACGCAGTATTTT
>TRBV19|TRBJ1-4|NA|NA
CASSRRGETEKLFF
TGTGCCAGTAGTAGACGAGGAGAGACTGAAAAACTGTTTTTT
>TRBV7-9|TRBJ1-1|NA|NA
CASSSRQANTEAFF
TGTGCCAGCAGCTCACGACAGGCAAACACTGAAGCTTTCTTT
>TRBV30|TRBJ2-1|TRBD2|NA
CASSGSLYNEQFF
TGTGCGAGTAGCGGGTCCCTTTACAATGAGCAGTTCTTC
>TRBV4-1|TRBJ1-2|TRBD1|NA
CASSHLKIPGQAISYGYTF
TGCGCCAGCAGCCACCTGAAAATACCGGGACAGGCGATTTCCTATGGCTACACCTTC
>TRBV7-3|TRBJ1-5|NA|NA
CASSRGVDQPQHF
TGTGCCAGCAGCCGCGGGGTAGATCAGCCCCAGCATTTT
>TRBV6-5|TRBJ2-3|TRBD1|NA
CASSPRGTTDTQYF
TGTGCCAGCAGCCCCAGGGGGACGACAGATACGCAGTATTTT
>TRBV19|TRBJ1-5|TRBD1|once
CASRDRASNQPQHF
TGTGCCAGTAGGGACAGGGCCAGCAATCAGCCCCAGCATTTT
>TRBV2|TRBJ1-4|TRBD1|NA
CASGLTGTGHEKLFF
TGTGCCAGCGGATTAACCGGGACAGGGCATGAAAAACTGTTTTTT
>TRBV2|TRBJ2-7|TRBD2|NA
CASSETTSGSKEQYF
TGTGCCAGCAGTGAAACGACTAGCGGGAGTAAAGAGCAGTACTTC
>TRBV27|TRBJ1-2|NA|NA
CASRPTGRNGYTF
TGTGCCAGCAGACCCACAGGGAGAAATGGCTACACCTTC
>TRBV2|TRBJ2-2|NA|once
CASSDASANTGELFF
TGTGCCAGCAGTGACGCTAGTGCGAACACCGGGGAGCTGTTTTTT
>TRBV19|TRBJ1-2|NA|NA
CATKKSGEGSGYTF
TGTGCCACTAAGAAGTCGGGTGAGGGAAGTGGCTACACCTTC
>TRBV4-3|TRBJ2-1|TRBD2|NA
CASSQELFGTSNEQFF
TGCGCCAGCAGCCAAGAACTATTCGGGACTAGCAATGAGCAGTTCTTC
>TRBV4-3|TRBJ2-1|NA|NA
CASSRAPVDPNEQFF
TGCGCCAGCAGCCGAGCTCCCGTTGATCCGAATGAGCAGTTCTTC
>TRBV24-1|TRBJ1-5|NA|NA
CATSDAGNQPQHF
TGTGCCACCAGTGATGCGGGGAATCAGCCCCAGCATTTT
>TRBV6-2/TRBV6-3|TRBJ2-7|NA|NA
CASSYSQGPSYEQYF
TGTGCCAGCAGTTACTCACAGGGCCCCTCCTACGAGCAGTACTTC
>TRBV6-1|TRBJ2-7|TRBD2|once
CASSAGQGPLAGSYEQYF
TGTGCCAGCAGTGCCGGACAGGGCCCACTAGCGGGATCCTACGAGCAGTACTTC
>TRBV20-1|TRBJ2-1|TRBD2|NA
CSASSGPYYNEQFF
TGCAGTGCTAGTAGCGGGCCTTACTACAATGAGCAGTTCTTC